The sequence of this T cell receptor beta chain was determined in a study of blood T cells in healthy people across ages. The second PCR ran about 7 to 12 cycles with a sample-barcoded 5' primer and J-beta primers. MiXCR was run by TCRdb on the 5' RACE reads, yielding one entry per CDR3 protein. The sample includes about 970,000 distinct CDR3 sequences, about 53% of them seen just once. This TCR was sampled from a woman aged 55-69 years in good health. The sample taken for sequencing was blood.

This CDR3 reads CAIQGNYGYTF. The DNA of the CDR3 is TGTGCCATCCAGGGTAACTATGGCTACACCTTC. This rearrangement joins TRBV10-3 to TRBJ1-2; a weak D match, TRBD1 (5 bases). CDR3 length equals 11 residues. CDR1 and CDR2 from the germline V gene are ENHRY and SYGVKD. V was trimmed by 8 bases and J by 1 base, leaving 5 bases between them.